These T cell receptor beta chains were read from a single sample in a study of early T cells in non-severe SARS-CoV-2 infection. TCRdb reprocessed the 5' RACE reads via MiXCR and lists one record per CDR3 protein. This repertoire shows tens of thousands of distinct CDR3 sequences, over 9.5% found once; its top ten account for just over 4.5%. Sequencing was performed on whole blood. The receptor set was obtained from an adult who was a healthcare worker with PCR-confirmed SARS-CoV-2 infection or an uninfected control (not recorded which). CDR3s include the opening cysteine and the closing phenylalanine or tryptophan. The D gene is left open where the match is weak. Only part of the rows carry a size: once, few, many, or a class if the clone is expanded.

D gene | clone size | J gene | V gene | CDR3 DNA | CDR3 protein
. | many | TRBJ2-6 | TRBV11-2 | TGTGCCAGCAGCACCCGGGACAGGGCCAACGTCCTGACTTTC | CASSTRDRANVLTF
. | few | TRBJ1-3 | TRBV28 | TGTGCCAGCAGTTTAGTTCCAGGAAACACCATATATTTT | CASSLVPGNTIYF
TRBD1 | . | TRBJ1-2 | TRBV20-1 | TGCAGTGCTCCCGCCGCAGGGGGTAACTATGGCTACACCTTC | CSAPAAGGNYGYTF
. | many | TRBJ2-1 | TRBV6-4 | TGTGCCAGCAGTGCCCTTAGCGGAGGCTCCTACAATGAGCAGTTCTTC | CASSALSGGSYNEQFF
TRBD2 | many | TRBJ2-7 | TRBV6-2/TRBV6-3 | TGTGCCAGCAGCCAGACTAGCGGGAGGGCCGGCGAGCAGTACTTC | CASSQTSGRAGEQYF
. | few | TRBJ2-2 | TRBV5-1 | TGCGCCAGCAGCTTGAGTCAGACTAACACCGGGGAGCTGTTTTTT | CASSLSQTNTGELFF
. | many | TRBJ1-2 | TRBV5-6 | TGTGCCAGCTGGGGGCTGGGTCTCCATGGCTACACCTTC | CASWGLGLHGYTF
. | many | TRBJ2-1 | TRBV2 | TGTGCCAGCAGTGACCAGCGGGCGTACAATGAGCAGTTCTTC | CASSDQRAYNEQFF
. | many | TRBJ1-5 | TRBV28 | TGTGCCAGCAGTCCTCTCCTGGACAGTCAGCCCCAGCATTTT | CASSPLLDSQPQHF
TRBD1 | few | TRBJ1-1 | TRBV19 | TGTGCTGCGGGACAGATGAACACTGAAGCTTTCTTT | CAAGQMNTEAFF
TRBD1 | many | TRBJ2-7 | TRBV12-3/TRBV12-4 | TGTGCCAGCAGTCCTCGACAGGGTTACGAGCAGTACTTC | CASSPRQGYEQYF
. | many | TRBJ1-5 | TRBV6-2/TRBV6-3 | TGTGCCACTGAGTTGGGCAGCAATCAGCCCCAGCATTTT | CATELGSNQPQHF
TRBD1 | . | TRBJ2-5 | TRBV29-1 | TGCAGCGTTCAAGGACAGGGACAAGAGACCCAGTACTTC | CSVQGQGQETQYF
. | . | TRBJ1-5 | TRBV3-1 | TGTGCCAGCAGCCAAGGGGTCGGAAATCAGCCCCAGCATTTT | CASSQGVGNQPQHF
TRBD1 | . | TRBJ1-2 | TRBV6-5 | TGTGCCAGCAGTTCGACGCCGGGACAGGGGAATACTAACTATGGCTACACCTTC | CASSSTPGQGNTNYGYTF
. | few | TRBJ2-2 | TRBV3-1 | TGTGCCAGCAGCCAAGATAAGGCAGAAAAAGACACCGGGGAGCTGTTTTTT | CASSQDKAEKDTGELFF
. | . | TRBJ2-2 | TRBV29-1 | TGCAGCGCCGGCAGCGGATGGGGAATGGGCGGGGAGCTGTTTTTT | CSAGSGWGMGGELFF
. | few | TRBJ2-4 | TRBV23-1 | TGCGCCAGCAGTCAACAGACCCGAGCCAAAAACATTCAGTACTTC | CASSQQTRAKNIQYF
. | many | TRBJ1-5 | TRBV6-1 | TGTGCCAGCAGGGACGCTATTTTACAGCCCCAGCATTTT | CASRDAILQPQHF
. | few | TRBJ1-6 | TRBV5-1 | TGCGCCAGCAAGGAGGGTATCTCACCCCTCCACTTT | CASKEGISPLHF
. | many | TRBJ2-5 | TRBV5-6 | TGTGCCAGCAGCTTGGTAGGGGGGCCGTTCCAAGAGACCCAGTACTTC | CASSLVGGPFQETQYF
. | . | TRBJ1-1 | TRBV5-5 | TGTGCCAGCAGCTTACAGGGTCTCACTGAAGCTTTCTTT | CASSLQGLTEAFF
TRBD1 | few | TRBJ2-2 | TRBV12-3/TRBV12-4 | TGTGCCAGCAGCCCGGACAGGGGGAGCCTCGGGGAGCTGTTTTTT | CASSPDRGSLGELFF
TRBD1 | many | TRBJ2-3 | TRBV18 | TGTGCCAGCTCGTTTGGGGACAGGATTCGCACAGATACGCAGTATTTT | CASSFGDRIRTDTQYF
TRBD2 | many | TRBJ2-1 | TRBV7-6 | TGTGCCAGCAGCGGAGGCCCGGGAGGTAAGCAGTTCTTC | CASSGGPGGKQFF
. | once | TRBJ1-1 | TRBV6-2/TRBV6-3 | TGTGCCGGCAGTCCCCGGACGAATTCGGCTTTCTTT | CAGSPRTNSAFF
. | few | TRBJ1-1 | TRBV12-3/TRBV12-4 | TGTGCCAGCTGCTGGGAGGCCCAAAGGGCTGAAGCTTTCTTT | CASCWEAQRAEAFF
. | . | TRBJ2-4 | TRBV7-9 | TGTGCCAGCAGCTTGAGGGACACCAAAAACATTCAGTACTTC | CASSLRDTKNIQYF
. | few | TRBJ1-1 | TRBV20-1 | TGCAGTGTCTCTATTCCGGGGCGCAAAGCTTTCTTT | CSVSIPGRKAFF
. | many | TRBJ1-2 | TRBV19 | TGTGCCAGTAGTATTAAATCGGGAGATACTTATGGCTACACCTTC | CASSIKSGDTYGYTF
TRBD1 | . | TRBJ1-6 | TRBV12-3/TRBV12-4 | TGTGCCAGCAGGCCGGACAGGGTTACTTCACCCCTCCACTTT | CASRPDRVTSPLHF
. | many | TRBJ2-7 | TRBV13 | TGTGCCAGCAGCTTAATGGGGTCCGAGCAGTACTTC | CASSLMGSEQYF
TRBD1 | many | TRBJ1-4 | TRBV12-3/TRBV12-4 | TGTGCCAGCAGTTTAGCCGGGACAGGGTCTAATGAAAAACTGTTTTTT | CASSLAGTGSNEKLFF
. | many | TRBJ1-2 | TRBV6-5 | TGTGCCAGCAGTTACTCGAGCCGTGGCAGCAGGGGCTACACCTTC | CASSYSSRGSRGYTF
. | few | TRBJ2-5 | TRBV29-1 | TGCAGCGTTGCTAACCAAGAGACCCAGTACTTC | CSVANQETQYF
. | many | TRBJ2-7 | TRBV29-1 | TGCAGCGTCCAGCCGGGACTCAGCTCCTACGAGCAGTACTTC | CSVQPGLSSYEQYF
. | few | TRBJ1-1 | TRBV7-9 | TGTGCCAGCAGCTTAATGAGGGGGGATGTAGCTTTCTTT | CASSLMRGDVAFF
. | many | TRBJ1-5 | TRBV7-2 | TGTGCCAGCAGCGAAACCGGGACGGCAGATGGGCCCCAGCATTTT | CASSETGTADGPQHF
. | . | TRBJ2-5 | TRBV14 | TGTGCCAGCAGCCACTGGGGGGCTAGCGGATCGCAAGAGACCCAGTACTTC | CASSHWGASGSQETQYF
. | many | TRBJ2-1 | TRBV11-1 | TGTGCCAGCAGCTTAGCCGGACAGTTTTTCAATGAGCAGTTCTTC | CASSLAGQFFNEQFF
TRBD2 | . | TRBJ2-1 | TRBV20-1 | TGCAGTGCTAGAGCGGTGGGAGCGGGGTCCTACAATGAGCAGTTCTTC | CSARAVGAGSYNEQFF
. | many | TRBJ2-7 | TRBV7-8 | TGTGCCAGCAGCTTCGATCTAGGAGACGAGCAGTACTTC | CASSFDLGDEQYF
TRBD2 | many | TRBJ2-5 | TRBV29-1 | TGCAGCGTTGAAGACCGGCGGGGGGGCCGCGGGACCCAGTACTTC | CSVEDRRGGRGTQYF
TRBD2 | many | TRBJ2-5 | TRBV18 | TGTGCCAGCTCACCGGTTGTCGGGGGGGCCCAAGAGACCCAGTACTTC | CASSPVVGGAQETQYF
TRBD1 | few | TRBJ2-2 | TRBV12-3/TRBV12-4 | TGTGCCAGCAGCCGGGACAGGGGGCTCACCGGGGAGCTGTTTTTT | CASSRDRGLTGELFF
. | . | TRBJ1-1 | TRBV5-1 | TGCGCCAGCAGCAATGGTCTTTCCCCGGTCGGAGCTTTCTTT | CASSNGLSPVGAFF
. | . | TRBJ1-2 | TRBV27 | TGTGCCAGCAGTAGGGCTATAGGGGACCGTAACTATGGCTACACCTTC | CASSRAIGDRNYGYTF
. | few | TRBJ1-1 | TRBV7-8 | TGTGCCAGCAGCCCACCCGGACGGGCCACTGAAGCTTTCTTT | CASSPPGRATEAFF
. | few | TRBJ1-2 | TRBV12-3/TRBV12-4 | TGTGCCATTGCGATACAGAACTATGGCTACACCTTC | CAIAIQNYGYTF
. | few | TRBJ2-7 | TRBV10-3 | TGTGCCATCAGTGAGTCAATCATGTACGAGCAGTACTTC | CAISESIMYEQYF
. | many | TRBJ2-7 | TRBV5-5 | TGTGCCAGCAGCTTGGAGATCTACGAGCAGTACTTC | CASSLEIYEQYF
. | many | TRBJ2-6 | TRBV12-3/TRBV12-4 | TGTGCCAGCAGGGGCAGCTCTGGGGCCAACGTCCTGACTTTC | CASRGSSGANVLTF
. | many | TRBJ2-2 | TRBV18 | TGTGCCAGCTCACCACAACCCGGGGAGCTGTTTTTT | CASSPQPGELFF
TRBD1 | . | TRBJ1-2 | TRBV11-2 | TGTGCCAGCAGCTTAACAGGGGCTAACTATGGCTACACCTTC | CASSLTGANYGYTF
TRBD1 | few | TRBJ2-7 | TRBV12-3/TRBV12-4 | TGTGCCAGCAGTCCCTGGACAGGGGGCTACGAGCAGTACTTC | CASSPWTGGYEQYF
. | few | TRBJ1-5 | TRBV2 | TGTGCCAGCAGCGTTGACGGGAATCAGCCCCAGCATTTT | CASSVDGNQPQHF
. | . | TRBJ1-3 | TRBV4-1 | TGCGCCAGCAGCCAGGCCCCCCCTGGAAACACCATATATTTT | CASSQAPPGNTIYF
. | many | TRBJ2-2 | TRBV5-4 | TGTGCCAGCAGCTTGGGGAACCCGAACACCGGGGAGCTGTTTTTT | CASSLGNPNTGELFF
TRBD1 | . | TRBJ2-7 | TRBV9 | TGTGCCAGCAGCGGGGGACAGCAAAACTCCTACGAGCAGTACTTC | CASSGGQQNSYEQYF